These T cell receptor beta chains were read from a single sample in a study of T cell repertoires in cytomegalovirus infection. In TCRdb, the reads were re-called with MiXCR into one record per CDR3 protein. This table has about 150,000 distinct CDR3 sequences, 23% appearing once. Sequenced: PBMCs. The receptors stem from a human donor in good health (CMV status not recorded). Some clones in this sample may be carry-over from other donors' samples. CDR3s include the opening cysteine and the closing phenylalanine or tryptophan.

CDR3 | J | V
CASSQDEDGGIADTQYF | TRBJ2-3 | TRBV4-1
CSAREIPGHIYEQYF | TRBJ2-7 | TRBV20-1
CSARKLQPQHF | TRBJ1-5 | TRBV20-1
CSAGSPSSYNSPLHF | TRBJ1-6 | TRBV20-1
CASSPTGTSYEQYF | TRBJ2-7 | TRBV12-3/TRBV12-4
CASSFSGSTYNEQFF | TRBJ2-1 | TRBV7-9
CASSFRADFAGLYNEQFF | TRBJ2-1 | TRBV7-9
CASSFTTGQSNQPQHF | TRBJ1-5 | TRBV5-6
CASSFLGQGSNSPLHF | TRBJ1-6 | TRBV28
CSVAGLYGYTF | TRBJ1-2 | TRBV29-1
CASSPRLADNEQFF | TRBJ2-1 | TRBV7-2
CASSSPGLAASTDTQYF | TRBJ2-3 | TRBV7-9
CASSFPGQVREQFF | TRBJ2-1 | TRBV7-8
CASSELGRRTEAFF | TRBJ1-1 | TRBV2
CASSSTIAGGADTQYF | TRBJ2-3 | TRBV7-3
CASSEEGYSGNTIYF | TRBJ1-3 | TRBV2
CASSWGGAHSNQPQHF | TRBJ1-5 | TRBV28
CASSYELDYNEQFF | TRBJ2-1 | TRBV6-2/TRBV6-3
CASSQVMNTEAFF | TRBJ1-1 | TRBV4-1
CASSFPYNEQFF | TRBJ2-1 | TRBV19
CASSSRQGTGEQFF | TRBJ2-1 | TRBV7-2
CSCQGTGVGEQYF | TRBJ2-7 | TRBV20-1
CASSLGDRVGAFF | TRBJ1-1 | TRBV7-6
CASSQGTSGVYEQYF | TRBJ2-7 | TRBV12-3/TRBV12-4
CASSLLGRDTEAFF | TRBJ1-1 | TRBV14
CASSTKLYKQYF | TRBJ2-7 | TRBV7-3
CASSLGLGYYNEQFF | TRBJ2-1 | TRBV7-3
CASSSSGSIPYEQYF | TRBJ2-7 | TRBV7-7
CASSHGLNTEAFF | TRBJ1-1 | TRBV7-6
CASSLAQGRTEAFF | TRBJ1-1 | TRBV7-2
CSAKGSGSTDTQYF | TRBJ2-3 | TRBV20-1
CASSPISGADTQYF | TRBJ2-3 | TRBV18
CASRIGTGGSYEQYF | TRBJ2-7 | TRBV5-1
CATSRDRTSTNEKLFF | TRBJ1-4 | TRBV15
CSARVAGELTDTQYF | TRBJ2-3 | TRBV20-1
CASGGATETQYF | TRBJ2-5 | TRBV7-8
CASSTGHGNEKLFF | TRBJ1-4 | TRBV18
CASSNPSRNNEQFF | TRBJ2-1 | TRBV5-1
CATAQGYNEQFF | TRBJ2-1 | TRBV2
CASSLDAGQSNQPQHF | TRBJ1-5 | TRBV11-2
CASSLESASGRYEQFF | TRBJ2-1 | TRBV11-2
CSAKDSNQPQHF | TRBJ1-5 | TRBV20-1
CASSFGGLDTQYF | TRBJ2-3 | TRBV11-2
CASSPTSYEQYF | TRBJ2-7 | TRBV7-2
CASSRRNQPQHF | TRBJ1-5 | TRBV5-6
CASRENQPQHF | TRBJ1-5 | TRBV6-1